These 25 T cell receptor beta chains were sequenced from one sample in a study of shared clonotypes between healthy human individuals. The protocol was immunoSEQ multiplex PCR, while the TCRdb copy is restricted to in-frame clones and leaves out a portion. The table includes under 1,100,000 clones, roughly 80% detected once. Sequencing was performed on memory CD4+ T cells sorted from blood. Subset meaning: CD45RA-negative fraction. The receptors originated from a man aged 18 to 30 in good health.

Of note for this clone: Within the sample, other DNA sequences also encode this same CDR3. V usage is TRBV18 and J usage is TRBJ2-3; D gene ambiguous. The CDR3 is made up of 13 amino acids. Germline V CDR1 and CDR2: KGHSH, LQKENI. The V and J ends lost 0 bases and 4 bases respectively, with 5 bases between them. CDR3 DNA: TGTGCCAGCTCACCACCAGTTTCAGATACGCAGTATTTT. This translates into CASSPPVSDTQYF.

Comment on this clone: The same CDR3 also results from other DNA sequences found in this sample. The chain joins TRBV19 to TRBJ2-3; either TRBD1 or TRBD2 may supply D (6 bases each). This CDR3 contains 14 residues. Trimming stripped 8 bases from V and 3 bases from J, with 15 bases between. Germline V lookup: CDR1 LNHDA, CDR2 SQIVND (reference sequence). The CDR3 DNA follows: TGTGCCAGTCGCAGCCGGGGGCGAACAGATACGCAGTATTTT. This encodes CASRSRGRTDTQYF.

The J gene is TRBJ2-5, the V gene TRBV7-6, with D uncertain. The germline V gene has CDR1 SGHVS and CDR2 FNYEAQ. The CDR3 consists of 13 residues. V gave up 1 base and J gave up 4 bases, with 7 bases separating them. CDR3 protein: CASSLGLRETQYF. For the CDR3, the DNA is TGTGCCAGCAGCTTAGGCTTGCGAGAGACCCAGTACTTC.

The chain employs TRBV18 and TRBJ1-2; D uncertain. Germline CDR1 KGHSH, CDR2 LQKENI. This CDR3 has 16 residues. The V end lost 3 bases, the J end lost 5 bases, and 19 bases lay between the germline ends. CDR3 amino acids: CASSPPEKGLGYGYTF. The CDR3 bases are TGTGCCAGCTCACCTCCGGAGAAAGGGTTGGGTTATGGCTACACCTTC.

J is TRBJ2-7 and V is TRBV5-1, with TRBD2 identical over 7 bases. The CDR3 spans 16 residues. Germline CDR1 is SGHRS and CDR2 is YFSETQ. V lost 4 bases to trimming and J lost 0 bases; unmatched junction nucleotides: 10. Here the CDR3 reads CASSGGTGGTSYEQYF. CDR3 bases: TGCGCCAGCAGCGGGGGTACGGGGGGAACCTCCTACGAGCAGTACTTC.

The genes are TRBV5-1 and TRBJ2-7; 9 bases fit TRBD2. With 4 bases clipped from V and 2 bases from J, the junction kept 10 bases outside the gene matches. Germline lookup yields CDR1 SGHRS and CDR2 YFSETQ. The CDR3 extends over 16 amino acids. Here the CDR3 DNA reads TGCGCCAGCAGCACGGATAGCGGGGGCGGACCCTACGAGCAGTACTTC. Residues: CASSTDSGGGPYEQYF.

The genes are TRBV5-4 and TRBJ1-2, with no clear D. CDR1 is SGHNT, CDR2 YYREEE, per germline (reference sequence). The CDR3 spans 18 residues. V lost 1 base, J lost 0 bases, and 19 bases lay in between. CDR3 sequence: CASSLRQNPKLANYGYTF. The CDR3 DNA follows: TGTGCCAGCAGCTTGAGACAAAACCCTAAGTTAGCTAACTATGGCTACACCTTC.

The gene calls are TRBV7-2 and TRBJ2-3, with a possible D match to TRBD2 (5 bases). CDR3 length equals 14 residues. V was shortened by 3 bases and J by 12 bases, with 19 bases between the two germline ends. CDR1 and CDR2 (germline): SGHTA, FQGNSA. The CDR3 loop reads CASSFDGGSSFQYF. The DNA for the CDR3 is TGTGCCAGCAGCTTTGACGGAGGATCTAGTTTCCAGTATTTT.

This chain uses TRBV11-2 with TRBJ2-1; 7 bases are shared with TRBD2. Per the germline V gene, CDR1 is SGHAT and CDR2 is FQNNGV. With 2 bases clipped from V and 4 bases from J, the junction kept 14 bases outside the gene matches. The CDR3 has 18 residues. CDR3 sequence: CASSLMSLGGKVYNEQFF. CDR3 coding DNA: TGTGCCAGCAGCTTAATGAGTCTGGGGGGGAAGGTATACAATGAGCAGTTCTTC.

The CDR3 region is CASSLKPGTSGNTIYF. The CDR3, as DNA: TGTGCCAGCAGTTTGAAACCGGGAACCTCTGGAAACACCATATATTTT. The rearrangement links TRBV27 to TRBJ1-3; D gene unclear. The CDR3 has 16 residues. V lost 3 bases and J lost 0, with 12 bases in between. Germline V gene sequence: CDR1 MNHEY, CDR2 SMNVEV (reference sequence).

CDR3 amino acids: CASSEAAYEQYF. The CDR3 DNA reads TGTGCCAGCAGTGAAGCAGCGTACGAGCAGTACTTC. The V gene is TRBV6-1, the J gene TRBJ2-7; no reliable D call. CDR3 length: 12 residues. V was cut by 0 bases and J by 4 bases, with 4 bases left in between. From germline, CDR1 is MNHNS and CDR2 SASEGT.

Details on this clone: Within the sample, other DNA sequences also encode this same CDR3. The chain employs TRBV30 and TRBJ1-5; D unresolved. The germline gives CDR1 GTSNPN, CDR2 SVGIG (reference sequence). CDR3 size: 13 residues. Trimming stripped 0 bases from V and 2 bases from J, with 5 bases between. This chain's CDR3 is CAWSVPGNQPQHF. The CDR3 DNA sequence: TGTGCCTGGAGTGTACCCGGCAATCAGCCCCAGCATTTT.

The count of this clone is one. V usage is TRBV11-2 and J usage is TRBJ2-7; D perhaps matches TRBD1 (6 bases). The V gene's germline CDR1 is SGHAT and CDR2 FQNNGV. V was clipped by 5 bases and J by 2 bases, with 13 bases between them. The CDR3 sequence is 14 residues long. The CDR3 here is CASSPRTATYEQYF. The DNA for the CDR3 is TGTGCCAGCAGCCCGCGGACAGCGACCTACGAGCAGTACTTC.

This clone was counted a few times. The CDR3: CASSTASYNSPLHF. The CDR3 DNA is TGTGCCAGCAGTACAGCCTCCTATAATTCACCCCTCCACTTT. J is TRBJ1-6 and V is TRBV13; no definite D call. Germline V gene data show CDR1 as PRHDT and CDR2 as FYEKMQ (reference sequence). The CDR3 runs to 14 residues. V was trimmed by 6 bases and J by 0 bases, leaving 6 bases between them.

J is TRBJ2-5 and V is TRBV6-5; 10 positions agree with TRBD1. The CDR3 is 16 residues long. CDR1 is MNHEY and CDR2 is SVGAGI in the germline V gene. The ends lost 4 bases at V and 0 bases at J; junction bases unmatched: 5. CDR3 DNA sequence: TGTGCCAGCAGTTGGGGACAGGGGAAAAACCAAGAGACCCAGTACTTC. This encodes CASSWGQGKNQETQYF.

This chain links TRBV4-3 with TRBJ2-5; 13 bases align to TRBD2. V shed 5 bases, J shed 3 bases, and the junction held 3 bases outside the gene matches. CDR3 length: 15 residues. Germline assignment: CDR1 LGHNA and CDR2 YSLEER. The CDR3 reads CASSSGTSGKETQYF. In nucleotides, the CDR3 is TGCGCCAGCAGCTCAGGGACTAGCGGGAAAGAGACCCAGTACTTC.

The V call is TRBV27, the J call TRBJ2-5; 7 nucleotides align to TRBD2. The CDR3 spans 23 residues. From germline, CDR1 is MNHEY and CDR2 SMNVEV (reference sequence). Unmatched junction bases numbered 32, after V lost 5 bases and J lost 2 bases. In DNA form, the CDR3 reads TGTGCCAGCAGTGCGAAAGGCGGTGGTGCAGGGCGGGCGGGGGTGGGAATGCAAGAGACCCAGTACTTC. Residues: CASSAKGGGAGRAGVGMQETQYF.

A few counts support this clone. The V and J genes are TRBV5-4 and TRBJ2-2; TRBD2 is a possible D gene (5 bases). The CDR3 is 16 amino acids. Trimming removed 3 bases from V and 7 bases from J, with 19 bases in between. Germline V CDR1 and CDR2: SGHNT, YYREEE (reference sequence). CDR3 coding DNA: TGTGCCAGCAGCTCGAGGAAGAAGGGAGAGGTCGGGGAGCTGTTTTTT. Its protein is CASSSRKKGEVGELFF.

V gene TRBV7-2 combines with J gene TRBJ1-1; tentatively, D is TRBD1 (6 bases). Deletions cut 5 bases from V and 4 bases from J, with 11 bases between. The germline CDR1 and CDR2 sequences are SGHTA and FQGNSA. The CDR3 extends over 13 amino acids. CDR3 in DNA: TGTGCCAGCAGCACCAGGGGAGGCACTGAAGCTTTCTTT. Protein: CASSTRGGTEAFF. Combining the CDR3 with reference TRBV7-2 and TRBJ1-1 gives the whole variable domain GAGVSQSPSNKVTEKGKDVELRCDPISGHTALYWYRQSLGQGLEFLIYFQGNSAPDKSGLPSDRFSAERTGGSVSTLTIQRTQQEDSAVYLCASSTRGGTEAFFGQGTRLTVV.

The chain links TRBV30 to TRBJ1-5; the match to TRBD1 covers 9 bases. Germline lookup yields CDR1 GTSNPN and CDR2 SVGIG (reference sequence). The CDR3 length is 13 residues. With 3 bases clipped from V and 7 bases from J, the junction kept 4 bases outside the gene matches. The CDR3 bases are TGTGCCTGGAGAAATACAGGGGGCCAGCCCCAGCATTTT. It specifies CAWRNTGGQPQHF.

This clone appeared a few times. V gene TRBV7-2 combines with J gene TRBJ2-3; D unresolved. The CDR3 loop spans 12 amino acids. The V and J ends lost 5 bases and 6 bases respectively, with 9 bases between them. The germline V gene has CDR1 SGHTA and CDR2 FQGNSA. CDR3 nucleotides: TGTGCCAGCAGCCGTCTGAGGGATACGCAGTATTTT. Translation: CASSRLRDTQYF.

For the CDR3, the DNA is TGTGCCTGGAGTGCACCCGACAGACTAAACACTGAAGCTTTCTTT. Amino acid sequence: CAWSAPDRLNTEAFF. V usage is TRBV30 and J usage is TRBJ1-1; tentatively, D is TRBD1 (5 bases). V gave up 1 base and J gave up 2 bases, with 14 bases separating them. CDR3 size: 15 residues. The germline gives CDR1 GTSNPN, CDR2 SVGIG (reference sequence).

This clone was detected only once. The genes are TRBV6-1 and TRBJ1-6; D perhaps matches TRBD1 (6 bases). The germline CDR1 and CDR2 sequences are MNHNS and SASEGT. This CDR3 region has 16 residues. Deletions cut 2 bases from V and 7 bases from J, with 15 bases between. Written as DNA, the CDR3 is TGTGCCAGCAGTGAAAAGGGGGGGGTAGGGAATTCACCCCTCCACTTT. This codes for CASSEKGGVGNSPLHF.

V usage is TRBV5-1 and J usage is TRBJ1-4; TRBD1 might be the D (5 bases). In germline, CDR1 is SGHRS, CDR2 YFSETQ. This CDR3 is built from 16 residues. The V and J ends lost 0 bases and 3 bases respectively, with 12 bases between them. The CDR3 loop is CASSLGAQGSNEKLFF. For the CDR3, the DNA is TGCGCCAGCAGCTTGGGGGCTCAGGGATCTAATGAAAAACTGTTTTTT.

This chain links TRBV5-8 with TRBJ2-3; 11 bases match TRBD2. With V trimmed by 3 bases and J by 5 bases, 11 bases remained unmatched. Germline V gives CDR1 SGHTS, CDR2 YDEGEE. There are 17 residues in the CDR3. In nucleotides, the CDR3 is TGTGCCAGCAGCTACCTGACTAGCGGGGTCCCGAGAGATACGCAGTATTTT. Amino acid sequence: CASSYLTSGVPRDTQYF. The full variable domain, its missing parts supplied by reference TRBV5-8 and TRBJ2-3, is EAGVTQSPTHLIKTRGQQATLRCSPISGHTSVYWYQQALGLGLQFLLWYDEGEERNRGNFPPRFSGRQFPNYSSELNVNALELEDSALYLCASSYLTSGVPRDTQYFGPGTRLTVL.